Listed below are T cell receptor beta chains from one sample, sequenced in a study of T-cell memory formation after mild COVID-19. Each CDR3 protein is one row after TCRdb ran MiXCR on the 5' RACE reads. The sample consists of roughly 380,000 distinct CDR3 sequences, around 27% of them appearing once. Sequences were obtained from PBMCs or a T cell subset sorted from them (not recorded which). The receptor set was obtained from an adult woman who had mild COVID-19 (a few samples of this study predate the infection). Cell type and time point are not known. Each CDR3 is given with its conserved first and last residue. A D gene is named only where the DNA matches it firmly. Clone size is given for some rows only: seen once, a few or many times, or a class if the clone is expanded.

V	J	D	size	DNA	CDR3
TRBV12-3/TRBV12-4	TRBJ2-1	TRBD2	few	TGTGCCAGCAGTTCAACGAGCGGGGGGTTCAATGAGCAGTTCTTC	CASSSTSGGFNEQFF
TRBV7-9	TRBJ2-1	TRBD2	NA	TGTGCCAGCAGCCTCGTTGGCGGGAGTGCCAATGAGCAGTTCTTC	CASSLVGGSANEQFF
TRBV6-2/TRBV6-3	TRBJ2-7	NA	NA	TGTGCCAGCAGTTACAACGGGGGTTCCTACGAGCAGTACTTC	CASSYNGGSYEQYF
TRBV7-3	TRBJ2-7	NA	NA	TGTGCCAGCAGCTTAATGGCGGAATACACCTACGAGCAGTACTTC	CASSLMAEYTYEQYF
TRBV29-1	TRBJ2-5	NA	NA	TGCAGCGTTGGGGGTCTCTCAGTTCAAGAGACCCAGTACTTC	CSVGGLSVQETQYF
TRBV9	TRBJ2-2	NA	few	TGTGCCAGCAGCGCCCCCAAGGACAGCGCGAACACCGGGGAGCTGTTTTTT	CASSAPKDSANTGELFF
TRBV13	TRBJ2-1	TRBD2	NA	TGTGCCAGCAGCCCGCGGCTAGCGGCTTTCTCCTACAATGAGCAGTTCTTC	CASSPRLAAFSYNEQFF
TRBV5-1	TRBJ2-7	NA	NA	TGCGCCAGCAGCCGGGACCTAGCGAACGAGCAGTACTTC	CASSRDLANEQYF
TRBV4-2	TRBJ2-7	NA	few	TGTGCCAGCAGCCAAGATCCCCGCGAGCAGTACTTC	CASSQDPREQYF
TRBV6-5	TRBJ2-1	NA	few	TGTGCCAGCAGTACCCGCGGGGCGTCCTACAATGAGCAGTTCTTC	CASSTRGASYNEQFF
TRBV20-1	TRBJ2-5	TRBD2	few	TGCAGTGCTAGACCTGGCGGGAGTGGCCAGTACTTC	CSARPGGSGQYF
TRBV7-8	TRBJ2-5	NA	few	TGTGCCAGCAGCGTAGCGTGGATGCGTCGACAAGAGACCCAGTACTTC	CASSVAWMRRQETQYF
TRBV12-3/TRBV12-4	TRBJ2-7	TRBD1	few	TGTGCCAGCAGGTCCCGACAGGGGGCTTACGAGCAGTACTTC	CASRSRQGAYEQYF
TRBV5-1	TRBJ2-5	NA	few	TGCGCCAGCAGTACGGCCTTGGGGACCCAGTACTTC	CASSTALGTQYF
TRBV12-3/TRBV12-4	TRBJ2-1	TRBD2	few	TGTGCCAGCAGCGGGACTAGCGGGGGGCAAAGCTCCTACAATGAGCAGTTCTTC	CASSGTSGGQSSYNEQFF
TRBV3-1	TRBJ1-1	NA	NA	TGTGCCAGCACCGTCAGCATGGGCACTGAAGCTTTCTTT	CASTVSMGTEAFF
TRBV24-1	TRBJ2-1	NA	NA	TGTGCCACCAGTGATATCGGCGGCGGGGCTGTTGAGCAGTTCTTC	CATSDIGGGAVEQFF
TRBV7-2	TRBJ1-3	NA	NA	TGTGCCAGCACCGCCGAGGGCACCATATATTTT	CASTAEGTIYF
TRBV20-1	TRBJ2-1	TRBD1	once	TGCAGTGCTCCCGGACAGGGGGCTAGGAATGAGCAGTTCTTC	CSAPGQGARNEQFF
TRBV13	TRBJ2-1	TRBD2	few	TGTGCCAGCAGCTTAGACCCCACTAGCGGGGGCCATGAGCAGTTCTTC	CASSLDPTSGGHEQFF
TRBV23-1	TRBJ2-5	NA	few	TGCGCCAGCAGAAGGGGGGAGCGGGAGACCCAGTACTTC	CASRRGERETQYF
TRBV4-1	TRBJ2-2	TRBD1	few	TGCGCCAGCAGCCAAGATAAGGGGACAGTGAACACCGGGGAGCTGTTTTTT	CASSQDKGTVNTGELFF
TRBV29-1	TRBJ2-3	NA	NA	TGCAGCGTTGACTCCAAGAGTTCAACAGATACGCAGTATTTT	CSVDSKSSTDTQYF
TRBV6-1	TRBJ2-3	NA	few	TGTGCCAGCAGGGTAATAGCATTGGGCGGGACAGATACGCAGTATTTT	CASRVIALGGTDTQYF
TRBV24-1	TRBJ2-1	TRBD1	few	TGTGCCACCAGTGAGGGAGAGACAGGGGCTTTGGATGAGCAGTTCTTC	CATSEGETGALDEQFF
TRBV12-3/TRBV12-4	TRBJ1-6	NA	NA	TGTGCCAGCAGTTCTACAGGGAGCTCCTATAATTCACCCCTCCACTTT	CASSSTGSSYNSPLHF
TRBV30	TRBJ2-3	NA	NA	TGTGCCTGGAGTGTAAGCCTGCTCGGTACGCAGTATTTT	CAWSVSLLGTQYF
TRBV3-1	TRBJ2-7	TRBD2	NA	TGTGCCAGCAGCCAGGTACCTAGCGGGGGGTCCGAGCAGTACTTC	CASSQVPSGGSEQYF
TRBV5-1	TRBJ2-7	NA	NA	TGCGCCAGCAGCTGGATACTAAATAGTGGTGGCGAGCAGTACTTC	CASSWILNSGGEQYF
TRBV7-2	TRBJ2-1	NA	NA	TGTGCCAGCAGCTTAGACAGCTCCTACAATGAGCAGTTCTTC	CASSLDSSYNEQFF
TRBV3-1	TRBJ2-7	TRBD2	many	TGTGCCAGCAGCCAACGGGGGGGCTACGAGCAGTACTTC	CASSQRGGYEQYF
TRBV12-1	TRBJ2-2	NA	once	TGTGCCAGCAGCTTTGGGCTAGCGGGGGGCCCGAACACCGGGGAGCTGTTTTTT	CASSFGLAGGPNTGELFF
TRBV5-5	TRBJ2-7	NA	many	TGTGCCAGCAGCTTGGCGAACAGGCCCCCCTACGAGCAGTACTTC	CASSLANRPPYEQYF
TRBV4-1	TRBJ2-1	TRBD2	NA	TGCGCCAGCAGCCAAGCACACCTAGCGGGGGGGTCCTACAATGAGCAGTTCTTC	CASSQAHLAGGSYNEQFF
TRBV7-4	TRBJ1-5	NA	few	TGTGCCAGCAGCCTAAGGCGTCTTAGCAATCAGCCCCAGCATTTT	CASSLRRLSNQPQHF